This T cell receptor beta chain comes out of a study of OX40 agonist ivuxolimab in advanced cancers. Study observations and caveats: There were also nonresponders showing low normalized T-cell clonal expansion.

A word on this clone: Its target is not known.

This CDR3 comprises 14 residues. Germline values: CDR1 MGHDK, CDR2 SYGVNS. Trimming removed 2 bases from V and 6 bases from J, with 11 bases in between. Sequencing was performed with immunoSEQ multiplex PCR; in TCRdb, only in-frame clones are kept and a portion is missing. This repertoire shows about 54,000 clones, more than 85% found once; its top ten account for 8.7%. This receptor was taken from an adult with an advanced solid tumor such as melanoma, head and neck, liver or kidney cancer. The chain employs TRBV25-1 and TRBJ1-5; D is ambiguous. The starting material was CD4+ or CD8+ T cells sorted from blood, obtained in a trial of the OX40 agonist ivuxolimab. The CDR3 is CASSEVRESQPQHF. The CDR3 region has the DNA TGTGCCAGCAGTGAAGTAAGGGAAAGTCAGCCCCAGCATTTT.